This entry lists 2 T cell receptor beta chains sequenced from one sample in a study of cytomegalovirus exposure and HLA in healthy donors. Generated by immunoSEQ multiplex PCR, the TCRdb table keeps only in-frame clones and is missing some. The sample carries about 240,000 clones, more than 75% recorded once. Sequencing used PBMCs. The receptor set was obtained from a man between 18 and 29 years old in good health and CMV-seronegative.

The rearrangement joins TRBV18 to TRBJ1-1; TRBD1 matches 7 bases. Germline CDR1 is KGHSH and CDR2 is LQKENI. The CDR3 totals 14 residues. With 3 bases clipped from V and 5 bases from J, the junction kept 6 bases outside the gene matches. The DNA of the CDR3 is TGTGCCAGCTCACCTGCCGCAGGGGGGACTGAAGCTTTCTTT. Translating gives CASSPAAGGTEAFF.

The rearrangement uses TRBV4-3 and TRBJ2-7, with unresolved D. Germline V CDR1 and CDR2: LGHNA, YSLEER. This CDR3 has 13 amino acids. The V gene lost 1 base and the J gene lost 4 bases, with 8 bases spanning the gap. The CDR3 nucleotides are TGCGCCAGCAGCCAAGGTCTAGGTTACGAGCAGTACTTC. Amino acids: CASSQGLGYEQYF.